This passage covers 26 T cell receptor beta chains from one sample sequenced in a study of radiation and T cells in renal cell carcinoma. The repertoire was sequenced with immunoSEQ multiplex PCR; TCRdb's copy has only in-frame clones and lacks some. The data hold fewer than 200,000 clones, with less than 90% observed a single time. Time point described: blood 4 weeks post-SBRT, at nephrectomy. The treatment denotes: 15 Gy SBRT to primary tumor, nephrectomy 4 weeks later. Here the sequenced sample was blood, taken from a patient whose treatment included radiotherapy and nephrectomy. The receptors were gathered from a woman between 50 and 59 years old with renal cell carcinoma.

This clone was found a few times. The gene calls are TRBV7-9 and TRBJ1-1; weak D call: TRBD1 (6 bases). The germline V gene encodes CDR1 SEHNR and CDR2 FQNEAQ (reference sequence). There are 14 residues in the CDR3. Trimming took off 5 bases at V and 1 base at J, with 11 bases between the two ends. The CDR3 is CASSTGTQNTEAFF. CDR3 DNA sequence: TGTGCCAGCAGCACCGGGACACAGAACACTGAAGCTTTCTTT.

The V gene is TRBV5-1, the J gene TRBJ1-1; D not certain. CDR1 is SGHRS, CDR2 YFSETQ, per germline. V was trimmed by 0 bases and J by 0 bases, leaving 6 bases between them. The CDR3 contains 14 residues. In DNA form, the CDR3 reads TGCGCCAGCAGCTTGGAGGCTGTGAACACTGAAGCTTTCTTT. Protein: CASSLEAVNTEAFF.

The chain couples TRBV10-2 to TRBJ1-2; 7 nucleotides agree with TRBD1. Per germline, CDR1 WSHSY and CDR2 SAAADI. V dropped 0 bases and J dropped 4; count of bases not matched to a gene: 8. The CDR3 runs 16 residues. The CDR3 loop is CASSESTQGLGYGYTF. CDR3 coding DNA: TGCGCCAGCAGTGAGTCAACACAGGGGCTTGGCTATGGCTACACCTTC.

The chain combines TRBV4-1 with TRBJ1-2; 11 nucleotides agree with TRBD1. The length of the CDR3 is 15 residues. The V segment lost 4 bases and the J segment 2 bases; nucleotides outside the gene matches: 3. From germline, CDR1 is MGHRA and CDR2 YSYEKL. In DNA, the CDR3 is TGCGCCAGCAGCCCAGGACAGGGGGCGAACTATGGCTACACCTTC. It encodes CASSPGQGANYGYTF.

This clone appeared a few times. The chain is built from TRBV7-9 and TRBJ2-1, with 12 bases that match TRBD1. Per germline, CDR1 SEHNR and CDR2 FQNEAQ (reference sequence). The CDR3 contains 16 residues. V was pared by 5 bases and J by 2 bases, with 4 bases of the junction left unmatched. As DNA, the CDR3 is TGTGCCAGCAGCCTTGGGACAGGGGGCGCCTACAATGAGCAGTTCTTC. Translated, it gives CASSLGTGGAYNEQFF.

This rearrangement joins TRBV19 to TRBJ1-5, with D perhaps TRBD1 (6 bases). Germline assignment: CDR1 LNHDA and CDR2 SQIVND (reference sequence). The CDR3 runs 17 residues. V was pared by 4 bases and J by 2 bases, with 18 bases between. The CDR3 spells CASSRGGGGLRNQPQHF. The CDR3 DNA follows: TGTGCCAGTAGTAGGGGAGGAGGGGGACTTCGCAATCAGCCCCAGCATTTT.

V and J are TRBV9 and TRBJ2-5; the D is unclear. Germline-derived CDR1 and CDR2 are SGDLS and YYNGEE. Trimming took 3 bases from V and 5 from J, leaving 8 bases between them. CDR3 length: 12 residues. The CDR3 sequence: CASSGPRETQYF. The CDR3 region has the DNA TGTGCCAGCAGCGGCCCCCGGGAGACCCAGTACTTC. Using reference TRBV9 and TRBJ2-5 for the parts outside the CDR3, the full variable domain is DSGVTQTPKHLITATGQRVTLRCSPRSGDLSVYWYQQSLDQGLQFLIQYYNGEERAKGNILERFSAQQFPDLHSELNLSSLELGDSALYFCASSGPRETQYFGPGTRLLVL.

CDR3 in amino acids: CASSRERDGDFYGYTF. CDR3 bases: TGTGCCAGCTCGCGCGAGAGGGACGGAGACTTCTATGGCTACACCTTC. This chain uses TRBV18 with TRBJ1-2, with a possible D match to TRBD1 (5 bases). Trimming shortened V by 6 bases and J by 4 bases, and 21 bases separated the two germline ends. Germline loops: CDR1 KGHSH, CDR2 LQKENI. The CDR3 is 16 residues long.

The V call is TRBV18, the J call TRBJ1-4; tentative D call: TRBD1 (5 bases). The germline V and J ends were trimmed by 0 bases and 4 bases, with 6 bases remaining between them. There are 14 residues in the CDR3. In germline, CDR1 is KGHSH, CDR2 LQKENI. The CDR3 region has the DNA TGTGCCAGCTCACCACCGACAGATAATGAAAAACTGTTTTTT. Its protein product is CASSPPTDNEKLFF.

The rearrangement uses TRBV18 and TRBJ1-3; D is unresolved. V was cut by 3 bases and J by 3 bases, with 9 bases left in between. Germline V gives CDR1 KGHSH, CDR2 LQKENI. This CDR3 comprises 14 residues. The CDR3 DNA reads as TGTGCCAGCTCACCCATCCTGGGTGGAAACACCATATATTTT. This translates into CASSPILGGNTIYF. The whole variable domain, filled in from reference TRBV18 and TRBJ1-3, reads NAGVMQNPRHLVRRRGQEARLRCSPMKGHSHVYWYRQLPEEGLKFMVYLQKENIIDESGMPKERFSAEFPKEGPSILRIQQVVRGDSAAYFCASSPILGGNTIYFGEGSWLTVV.

This chain joins TRBV4-3 and TRBJ2-7, with a possible D match to TRBD1 (5 bases). The CDR3 covers 16 residues. Germline CDR1 LGHNA, CDR2 YSLEER. Trimming removed 0 bases at V and 3 bases at J, with 15 bases between. The CDR3 here is CASSQDVVGVDYEQYF. The DNA for the CDR3 is TGCGCCAGCAGCCAAGACGTCGTAGGGGTAGACTACGAGCAGTACTTC.

The gene calls are TRBV21-1 and TRBJ1-5; the D call in the table, TRBD1, was not verified against the DNA. TRBV21-1 is tagged as a pseudogene. The CDR3 runs 16 residues. In DNA form, the CDR3 reads TGTGCCAGCAGTTCCGTCTCCAGGGGTGGCAATCAGCCCCAGCATTTT. Translation: CASSSVSRGGNQPQHF.

The chain joins TRBV5-1 to TRBJ2-7; D is possibly TRBD2 (5 bases). The CDR3 sequence is 16 residues long. Germline-derived CDR1 and CDR2 are SGHRS and YFSETQ. The V end lost 3 bases, the J end lost 7 bases, and 23 bases lay between the germline ends. The CDR3 loop is CASSSNREAAGGEQYF. The DNA of the CDR3 is TGCGCCAGCAGCTCTAATCGAGAGGCGGCTGGAGGAGAGCAGTACTTC.

The J gene is TRBJ1-2, the V gene TRBV5-1; TRBD1 matches at 7 bases. Germline-derived CDR1 and CDR2 are SGHRS and YFSETQ. The CDR3 contains 14 residues. With 2 bases clipped from V and 4 bases from J, the junction kept 5 bases outside the gene matches. CDR3 nucleotides: TGCGCCAGCAGCTTAGGACAGGTGGGCTATGGCTACACCTTC. It specifies CASSLGQVGYGYTF.

This clone is a singleton in its sample. This chain links TRBV6-4 with TRBJ1-1; D is ambiguous. The CDR3 length is 13 residues. Between the trimmed V and J ends, which lost 3 bases and 1 base, there was a span of 6 bases. CDR1 is MRHNA, CDR2 SNTAGT, per germline. The CDR3 spells CASSEQRNTEAFF. The CDR3 DNA reads as TGTGCCAGCAGTGAACAGCGGAACACTGAAGCTTTCTTT.

The chain is built from TRBV5-8 and TRBJ2-1, with unresolved D. The CDR3 has 12 amino acids. Between the trimmed V and J ends, which lost 4 bases and 16 bases, there was a span of 18 bases. Germline V gives CDR1 SGHTS, CDR2 YDEGEE. The CDR3, as DNA: TGTGCCAGCAGCGGACCAGGCGAGACGAAATTCTTC. Amino acid sequence: CASSGPGETKFF.

The chain is built from TRBV9 and TRBJ2-2, with 7 bases identical to TRBD2. Germline lookup yields CDR1 SGDLS and CDR2 YYNGEE. The V segment lost 2 bases and the J segment 4 bases; nucleotides outside the gene matches: 5. This CDR3 contains 15 residues. CDR3 DNA sequence: TGTGCCAGCAGCGTTTTGGCTAGCGGCACCGGGGAGCTGTTTTTT. It encodes CASSVLASGTGELFF.

The genes are TRBV6-1 and TRBJ1-5; TRBD1 aligns across 9 bases. The CDR3 runs to 15 residues. The J segment lost 2 bases and the V segment lost 3 bases, leaving 2 bases of the junction unmatched. Looked up from germline, CDR1 is MNHNS and CDR2 is SASEGT. As DNA, the CDR3 is TGTGCCAGCAGTGATACAGGGGGCGGCAATCAGCCCCAGCATTTT. Its translation is CASSDTGGGNQPQHF.

The CDR3 here is CASSVEGGQGIYGYTF. CDR3 bases: TGTGCCAGCAGTGTCGAGGGAGGACAGGGGATCTATGGCTACACCTTC. This chain links TRBV25-1 with TRBJ1-2; 9 bases fit TRBD1. V shed 4 bases and J 4 bases; nucleotides not matched to a gene: 10. This CDR3 comprises 16 residues. CDR1 MGHDK and CDR2 SYGVNS come from the germline V gene.

CDR3 sequence (DNA): TGCGCCAGCGCGGCAGGACAGGGGGCCTACAATGAGCAGTTCTTC. The encoded protein is CASAAGQGAYNEQFF. The gene calls are TRBV5-1 and TRBJ2-1, with 10 bases that match TRBD1. V was pared by 7 bases and J by 2 bases, with 6 bases of the junction left unmatched. The CDR3 covers 15 residues. The germline V gene has CDR1 SGHRS and CDR2 YFSETQ. Together with reference TRBV5-1 and TRBJ2-1, the CDR3 gives the full variable domain: KAGVTQTPRYLIKTRGQQVTLSCSPISGHRSVSWYQQTPGQGLQFLFEYFSETQRNKGNFPGRFSGRQFSNSRSEMNVSTLELGDSALYLCASAAGQGAYNEQFFGPGTRLTVL.

The CDR3 DNA sequence: TGTGCCAGCAGCCCCCGGTGGGCCGGGGAGCTGTTTTTT. It is translated as CASSPRWAGELFF. The V gene is TRBV9, the J gene TRBJ2-2; D is unresolved. Germline V gene lookup returns CDR1 SGDLS and CDR2 YYNGEE. V lost 4 bases, J lost 6 bases, and 10 bases lay in between. The CDR3 has 13 residues.

The chain employs TRBV18 and TRBJ2-1; D not certain. Germline CDR1 KGHSH, CDR2 LQKENI. Trimming pared 3 bases from V and 8 bases from J, leaving 14 bases between. The CDR3 is 14 amino acids. In DNA, the CDR3 is TGTGCCAGCTCACCGAGATCCGTGAGCGATGAGCAGTTCTTC. Translation gives CASSPRSVSDEQFF.

This chain uses TRBV6-5 with TRBJ2-7; 11 bases line up with TRBD1. Germline trimming cut 5 bases from V and 5 bases from J; bases unmatched to any gene: 8. The CDR3 runs to 15 residues. CDR1 is MNHEY and CDR2 is SVGAGI in the germline V gene. The chain's CDR3 is CASSPGQGARHEQYF. CDR3 in DNA: TGTGCCAGCAGTCCCGGACAGGGGGCGCGCCACGAGCAGTACTTC.

The rearrangement joins TRBV7-3 to TRBJ1-1, with a tentative D call TRBD1 (5 bases). Germline V gene sequence: CDR1 SGHTA, CDR2 FQGTGA. V was pared by 2 bases and J by 1 base, with 5 bases between. This CDR3 spans 13 amino acids. The CDR3 DNA reads TGTGCCAGCAGCTTACAGGGGAACACTGAAGCTTTCTTT. It translates to CASSLQGNTEAFF.

This chain connects TRBV2 to TRBJ2-5; TRBD2 agrees at 8 bases. CDR1 and CDR2 from the germline V gene are SNHLY and FYNNEI. The V gene end was trimmed by 5 bases and the J gene end by 9 bases; junction bases not matched to a gene: 11. The CDR3 has 14 residues. The CDR3 reads CASSFSGTSSSQYF. CDR3 nucleotides: TGTGCCAGCAGTTTCTCCGGGACTAGTTCGTCCCAGTACTTC.

V usage is TRBV5-1 and J usage is TRBJ2-2, with 7 bases matching TRBD2. V dropped 3 bases and J dropped 1; count of bases not matched to a gene: 9. Germline CDR1 reads SGHRS; CDR2 reads YFSETQ. The CDR3 is 17 residues long. The CDR3 loop is CASSSVLSGKNTGELFF. The CDR3 nucleotides read TGCGCCAGCAGCTCGGTGCTGAGCGGGAAGAACACCGGGGAGCTGTTTTTT.